This T cell receptor (beta chain) is drawn from a study of shared clonotypes between healthy human individuals. Background on the study: Each donor's CD4 naive and CD4 memory cells filled three plates apiece, CD8 naive two, and CD8 memory one.

CD45RO-negative, CCR7-selected cells formed the naive CD8 fraction, which excluded terminally differentiated effector memory CD45RA+ cells. Germline V gene lookup returns CDR1 SQVTM and CDR2 ANQGSEA. The CDR3 runs to 13 residues. The authors distributed each subset's genomic DNA evenly over several immunoSEQ plates. TCRdb's copy holds only in-frame clones and misses some; the assay was immunoSEQ multiplex PCR. In the table there are about 1,900,000 clones, roughly 94% of which are singletons. V usage is TRBV29-1 and J usage is TRBJ2-5; D is ambiguous. TRBJ2-7 explains the end of the DNA better; the J call may be wrong. Sequencing was done on a sample of naive CD8+ T cells sorted from blood. The clonotype originates from a young man in good health. CDR3 protein: CSVETQNTYEQYF. Here the CDR3 DNA reads TGCAGCGTTGAGACACAAAATACCTACGAGCAGTACTTC.